This entry features one TCR beta chain sequence. Its matching antigen is unknown. This entry is derived from a study of a mutant IDH1 vaccine in newly diagnosed glioma. Study at large: The start of vaccination came 4-6 weeks after radiotherapy alone, or with temozolomide cycles. Findings of the study overall: Pseudoprogression seemed unlinked to shifts in top peripheral T cell clonotypes. Of all patients, around 93% showed vaccine-induced immune responses.

As for time point: week 11, during vaccination. Doses comprised 300 ug of mutant IDH1 20-mer peptide each, plus topical imiquimod. Donors had new IDH1-mutant astrocytomas of WHO grade 3 or 4 (ATRX-lost). Libraries were prepared by immunoSEQ multiplex PCR; TCRdb keeps only in-frame clonotypes and omits some of them. This sample has 34,000 or so clones, with under 80% found just once. The CDR3 runs to 18 residues. CDR1 is SGHDN, CDR2 FVKESK, per germline. Trimming shortened V by 0 bases and J by 3 bases, and 17 bases separated the two germline ends. This clonotype was obtained from a young man with glioma. Material: PBMCs, obtained from a glioma patient whose treatment included an IDH1 peptide vaccine. This chain connects TRBV14 to TRBJ1-4; D ambiguous. The CDR3 here is CASSQERGSGLANEKLFF. In DNA form, the CDR3 reads TGTGCCAGCAGCCAAGAACGGGGTAGTGGGTTGGCTAATGAAAAACTGTTTTTT.